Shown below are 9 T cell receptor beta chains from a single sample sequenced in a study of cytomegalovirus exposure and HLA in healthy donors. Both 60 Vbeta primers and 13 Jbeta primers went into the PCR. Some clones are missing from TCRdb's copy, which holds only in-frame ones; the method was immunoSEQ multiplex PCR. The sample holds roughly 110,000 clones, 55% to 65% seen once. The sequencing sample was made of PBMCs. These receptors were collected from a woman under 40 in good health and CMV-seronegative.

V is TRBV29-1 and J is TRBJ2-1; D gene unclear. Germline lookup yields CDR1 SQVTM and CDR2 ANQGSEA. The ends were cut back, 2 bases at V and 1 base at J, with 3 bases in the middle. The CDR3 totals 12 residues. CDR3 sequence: CSVEHSYNEQFF. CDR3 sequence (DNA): TGCAGCGTTGAACATTCCTACAATGAGCAGTTCTTC.

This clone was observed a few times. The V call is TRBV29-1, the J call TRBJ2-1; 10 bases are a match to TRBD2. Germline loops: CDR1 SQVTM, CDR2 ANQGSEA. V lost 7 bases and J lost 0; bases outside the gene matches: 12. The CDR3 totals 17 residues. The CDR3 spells CSAIPKTSGRSYNEQFF. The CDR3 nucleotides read TGCAGCGCGATACCAAAGACTAGCGGGCGCTCCTACAATGAGCAGTTCTTC.

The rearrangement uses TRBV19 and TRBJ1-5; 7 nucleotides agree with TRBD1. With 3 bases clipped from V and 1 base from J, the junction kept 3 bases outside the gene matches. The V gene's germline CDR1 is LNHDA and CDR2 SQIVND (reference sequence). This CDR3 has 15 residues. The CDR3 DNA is TGTGCCAGTAGTATTCAGGGGGGCAGCAATCAGCCCCAGCATTTT. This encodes CASSIQGGSNQPQHF.

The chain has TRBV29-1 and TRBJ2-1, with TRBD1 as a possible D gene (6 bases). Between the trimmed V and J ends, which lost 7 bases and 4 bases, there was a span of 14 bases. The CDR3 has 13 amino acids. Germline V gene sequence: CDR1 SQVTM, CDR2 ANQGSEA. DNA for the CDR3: TGCAGCGACAGGGAAAGCGATTACAATGAGCAGTTCTTC. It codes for CSDRESDYNEQFF.

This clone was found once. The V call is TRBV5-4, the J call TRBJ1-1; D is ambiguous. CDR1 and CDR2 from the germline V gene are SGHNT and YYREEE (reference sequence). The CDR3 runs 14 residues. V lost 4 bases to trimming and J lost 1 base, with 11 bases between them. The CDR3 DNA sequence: TGTGCCAGCAGCGCTTCAGAGGGGAACACTGAAGCTTTCTTT. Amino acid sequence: CASSASEGNTEAFF.

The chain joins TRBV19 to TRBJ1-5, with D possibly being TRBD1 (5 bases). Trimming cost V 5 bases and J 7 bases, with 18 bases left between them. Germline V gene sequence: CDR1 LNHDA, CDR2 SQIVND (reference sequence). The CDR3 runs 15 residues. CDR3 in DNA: TGTGCCAGTAGTCCCCGTTGGGGCATGGGGCAGCCCCAGCATTTT. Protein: CASSPRWGMGQPQHF.

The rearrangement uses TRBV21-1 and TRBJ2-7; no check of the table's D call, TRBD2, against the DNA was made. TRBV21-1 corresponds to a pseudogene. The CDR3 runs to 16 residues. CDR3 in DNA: TGTGCCAGCAGCAAAGGACGGGGGAGGAGCTCCTACGAGCAGTACTTC. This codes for CASSKGRGRSSYEQYF.

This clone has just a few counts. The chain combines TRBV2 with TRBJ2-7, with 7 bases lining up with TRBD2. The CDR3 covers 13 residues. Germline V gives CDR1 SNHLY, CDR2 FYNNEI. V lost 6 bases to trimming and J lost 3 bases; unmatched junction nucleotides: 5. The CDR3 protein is CASRGLELYEQYF. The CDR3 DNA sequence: TGTGCCAGCAGAGGACTAGAGCTCTACGAGCAGTACTTC.

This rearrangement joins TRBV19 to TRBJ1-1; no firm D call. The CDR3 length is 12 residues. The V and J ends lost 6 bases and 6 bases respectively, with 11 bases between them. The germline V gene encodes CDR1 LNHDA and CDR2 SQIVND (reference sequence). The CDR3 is CASSLAASEAFF. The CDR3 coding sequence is TGTGCCAGTAGCCTAGCAGCTTCTGAAGCTTTCTTT.